Listed below are T cell receptor beta chains from one sample, sequenced in a study of siplizumab effects on memory and regulatory T cells. Sequencing was performed with immunoSEQ multiplex PCR; in TCRdb, only in-frame clones are kept and a portion is missing. The data show 7,000 or so clones, with roughly a third seen just once and roughly 15% held by the top ten. Their target antigens are unknown. The sample taken for sequencing was CFSE-low (dividing) CD8+ T cells sorted from an allogeneic mixed lymphocyte reaction. Receptors originate from a human donor in good health; the cells came from an allogeneic mixed lymphocyte reaction. Both conserved end residues are part of each CDR3. A D gene is named only where the DNA matches it firmly. Clone size appears in some rows only: once, few, many, or a class for an expanded clone.

j_gene	d_gene	v_gene	abundance	len	CDR3nt	CDR3aa
TRBJ2-7	NA	TRBV5-6	NA	16	TGTGCCAGCAGCTTGGCCAGGTCGGGAGTATTCTACGAGCAGTACTTC	CASSLARSGVFYEQYF
TRBJ2-3	TRBD2	TRBV6-5	medium-sized	15	TGTGCCAGCAGTTTGACTAGCGGGAGCACAGATACGCAGTATTTT	CASSLTSGSTDTQYF
TRBJ2-4	TRBD2	TRBV7-9	NA	17	TGTGCCAGCAGCTTGGACACTAGCGGGAGTGCCAAAAACATTCAGTACTTC	CASSLDTSGSAKNIQYF
TRBJ2-1	NA	TRBV28	NA	12	TGTGCCAGCAGTTTACTGGCGGGGGAGCAGTTCTTC	CASSLLAGEQFF
TRBJ2-3	NA	TRBV27	NA	14	TGTGCCAGCAGTTTATCGGCCCGCACAGATACGCAGTATTTT	CASSLSARTDTQYF
TRBJ1-1	NA	TRBV28	medium-sized	15	TGTGCCAGCAGTTTATTCACCAGGGTAGGCACTGAAGCTTTCTTT	CASSLFTRVGTEAFF
TRBJ2-1	NA	TRBV6-5	few	14	TGTGCCAGCAGTGAGACTAGTCCCTACAATGAGCAGTTCTTC	CASSETSPYNEQFF
TRBJ2-2	NA	TRBV7-3	few	14	TGTGCCAGCAGCTTAGATCTCCTCACCGGGGAGCTGTTTTTT	CASSLDLLTGELFF
TRBJ2-1	NA	TRBV7-3	NA	15	TGTGCCAGCAGCTTAGTCAGGAGAGATAACAATGAGCAGTTCTTC	CASSLVRRDNNEQFF
TRBJ1-5	NA	TRBV21-1	NA	13	TGTGCCAGCAGTTCCCTCATAAATCAGCCCCAGCATTTT	CASSSLINQPQHF
TRBJ2-3	NA	TRBV6-6	NA	15	TGTGCCAGCAGTTACGTTTCAGGGAGCACAGATACGCAGTATTTT	CASSYVSGSTDTQYF
TRBJ1-1	NA	TRBV30	NA	11	TGTGCCTGGGGTCCGGGAGCTGAAGCTTTCTTT	CAWGPGAEAFF
TRBJ2-7	NA	TRBV18	NA	14	TGTGCCAGCTCACCTACCGTTCCCTCCTACGAGCAGTACTTC	CASSPTVPSYEQYF
TRBJ1-5	TRBD1	TRBV28	medium-sized	15	TGTGCCAGCAGCATCATAGGGGGCCGGGGTCAGCCCCAGCATTTT	CASSIIGGRGQPQHF
TRBJ1-5	NA	TRBV15	NA	17	TGTGCCACCAGCAGAGAGGCTAGGCAGGGGAGCAATCAGCCCCAGCATTTT	CATSREARQGSNQPQHF
TRBJ2-7	NA	TRBV5-1	medium-sized	13	TGCGCCAGCAAAGTAGATGGGAGCTACGAGCAGTACTTC	CASKVDGSYEQYF
TRBJ2-3	TRBD1	TRBV7-8	NA	15	TGTGCCAGCAGCTTAGAAGAGACAGGGGGAGATACGCAGTATTTT	CASSLEETGGDTQYF
TRBJ1-2	NA	TRBV2	NA	14	TGTGCCAGCACCGAAGGCGGGGGGAGTCGTGGCTACACCTTC	CASTEGGGSRGYTF
TRBJ1-5	NA	TRBV6-5	NA	12	TGTGCCTCTCGCAGGGAGTTCCAGCCCCAGCATTTT	CASRREFQPQHF
TRBJ2-1	NA	TRBV30	few	14	TGTGCCTGGAAATGGGGCGATTCCTACAATGAGCAGTTCTTC	CAWKWGDSYNEQFF
TRBJ1-1	NA	TRBV2	NA	13	TGTGCCAGCAGTGAATTTAGGGGACCTGAAGCTTTCTTT	CASSEFRGPEAFF
TRBJ2-7	NA	TRBV7-9	NA	13	TGTGCCAGCAGCTTCTTAACTGCCTACGAGCAGTACTTC	CASSFLTAYEQYF
TRBJ2-7	NA	TRBV6-5	NA	15	TGTGCCAGCAGATGGGGGGTAGAAATCGGCGACGAGCAGTACTTC	CASRWGVEIGDEQYF
TRBJ2-7	NA	TRBV6-9	once	14	TGTGCCAGCGGTAACGGAATAGGCTCCTACGAGCAGTACTTC	CASGNGIGSYEQYF
TRBJ2-2	NA	TRBV10-2	few	14	TGCGCCAGCAGCACACAGACGCACACCGGGGAGCTGTTTTTT	CASSTQTHTGELFF
TRBJ2-3	NA	TRBV30	medium-sized	13	TGTGCCTGGGACCCCCTCTCGGGAGATACGCAGTATTTT	CAWDPLSGDTQYF
TRBJ1-2	TRBD1	TRBV7-2	medium-sized	15	TGTGCCAGCAGCCCCGGGACAGGGGGCGATTATGGCTACACCTTC	CASSPGTGGDYGYTF
TRBJ2-2	NA	TRBV5-6	few	13	TGTGCCAGCAGCTTCGACTTGACCGGGGAGCTGTTTTTT	CASSFDLTGELFF
TRBJ2-4	NA	TRBV27	NA	16	TGTGCCAGCAGCAAGCTAGACGAATTTGAGATGAACATTCAGTACTTC	CASSKLDEFEMNIQYF
TRBJ1-4	NA	TRBV7-8	few	15	TGTGCCAGCAGCTTAGGAGATAGGCCAGTCGAAAAACTGTTTTTT	CASSLGDRPVEKLFF
TRBJ1-1	NA	TRBV19	NA	12	TGTGCCAGTAGTTTCATGAACACTGAAGCTTTCTTT	CASSFMNTEAFF
TRBJ1-1	NA	TRBV19	NA	13	TGTGCCAGTAGTATCACCCTTGACACTGAAGCTTTCTTT	CASSITLDTEAFF
TRBJ2-5	TRBD2	TRBV7-6	NA	15	TGTGCCAGCAGCTTACACACTAGCGGGGAAGAGACCCAGTACTTC	CASSLHTSGEETQYF
TRBJ2-2	NA	TRBV18	NA	17	TGTGCCAGCTCACTTCAACAGGGGGGGCCGGACACCGGGGAGCTGTTTTTT	CASSLQQGGPDTGELFF
TRBJ2-7	NA	TRBV13	NA	14	TGTGCCAGCAGTTACTCGGGTCGTAGCCCCGAGCAGTACTTC	CASSYSGRSPEQYF
TRBJ2-5	NA	TRBV7-3	medium-sized	13	TGTGCCAGCAGCTTAACTAGTTCGGAGACCCAGTACTTC	CASSLTSSETQYF
TRBJ2-1	NA	TRBV10-1	NA	16	TGCGCCAGCAGTGAGATTTGGGGAAGCTCCTACAATGAGCAGTTCTTC	CASSEIWGSSYNEQFF
TRBJ1-5	NA	TRBV28	NA	16	TGTGCCAGCAGTGTAACCCAGGGTTCTAGCAATCAGCCCCAGCATTTT	CASSVTQGSSNQPQHF
TRBJ2-1	TRBD2	TRBV4-1	medium-sized	16	TGCGCCAGCAGCCAAGTGAGTGGCGGGGGGCTCAATGAGCAGTTCTTC	CASSQVSGGGLNEQFF
TRBJ2-7	NA	TRBV11-3	once	15	TGTGCCAGCAGCCTAGACAGCCTATTTTCCTACGAGCAGTACTTC	CASSLDSLFSYEQYF
TRBJ2-3	NA	TRBV2	medium-sized	15	TGTGCCAGCAGTGAAATGTGGGAGGGCACAGATACGCAGTATTTT	CASSEMWEGTDTQYF
TRBJ2-7	NA	TRBV19	medium-sized	15	TGTGCCAGTAGTAGCGGAGGGGGGGCCTACTACGAGCAGTACTTC	CASSSGGGAYYEQYF
TRBJ2-3	TRBD2	TRBV6-1	NA	14	TGTGCCAGCAAGACTAGCGGGAGATCAGATACGCAGTATTTT	CASKTSGRSDTQYF
TRBJ2-4	NA	TRBV21-1	NA	13	TGTGCCCTACGGGGGACGGGCAAAAACATTCAGTACTTC	CALRGTGKNIQYF
TRBJ1-1	NA	TRBV11-3	few	13	TGTGCCAGCACCCAACCGGGGTATTGGGGAGCTTTCTTT	CASTQPGYWGAFF
TRBJ1-4	NA	TRBV6-4	NA	16	TGTGCCACCGAGCTGTGTTTAAACAGCGTTGGGGGAAAACTGTTTTTT	CATELCLNSVGGKLFF
TRBJ2-2	NA	TRBV7-9	NA	13	TGTGCCAGCAGCCAGGAGGAGTTCAGGGAGCTGTTTTTT	CASSQEEFRELFF
TRBJ2-7	NA	TRBV28	few	15	TGTGCCAGCAGTTTAATGGGGGGCTCGTCCTACGAGCAGTACTTC	CASSLMGGSSYEQYF
TRBJ2-7	NA	TRBV7-9	large	11	TGTGCCAGCAGCTTGGCCCGCGAGCAGTACTTC	CASSLAREQYF
TRBJ2-7	TRBD1	TRBV5-4	NA	15	TGTGCCAGCAGTTTGGGGACAGGTTCTTACTACGAGCAGTACTTC	CASSLGTGSYYEQYF
TRBJ2-1	TRBD2	TRBV5-6	NA	16	TGTGCCAGCAGCTTTCTAGCGGTTAGCTCCTACAATGAGCAGTTCTTC	CASSFLAVSSYNEQFF
TRBJ2-7	NA	TRBV9	few	15	TGTGCCAGCAGCGTAGGAAGGGGGAGGTCTTACGAGCAGTACTTC	CASSVGRGRSYEQYF
TRBJ2-7	NA	TRBV27	few	13	TGTGCCAGCAGTTTAACCTCCGAGTACGAGCAGTACTTC	CASSLTSEYEQYF
TRBJ1-1	NA	TRBV7-9	medium-sized	14	TGTGCCAGCAGCTTCGTCGACAATCGGCCTGAAGCTTTCTTT	CASSFVDNRPEAFF
TRBJ2-1	TRBD1	TRBV5-1	few	11	TGCGCCAGCATGACAGGGAACGAGCAGTTCTTC	CASMTGNEQFF
TRBJ1-5	NA	TRBV27	NA	11	TGTGCCAGCAGCTTAGGGGGGCCCCAGCATTTT	CASSLGGPQHF
TRBJ2-2	NA	TRBV11-3	NA	11	TGTGCCAGCAGCTTAGGGTCGGAGCTGTTTTTT	CASSLGSELFF
TRBJ2-1	NA	TRBV29-1	medium-sized	10	TGCAGCGTCGTGAACAATGAGCAGTTCTTC	CSVVNNEQFF